This is a list of T cell receptor beta chains from one sample in a study of blood T cell repertoires in COVID-19. Repertoires were generated with immunoSEQ multiplex PCR, while TCRdb's copy carries only in-frame clones and drops some. The sample lists roughly 220,000 clones, around 83% occurring once. Source material: peripheral blood. Receptors were obtained from a woman of 80 years or more with COVID-19, enrolled during active disease. Both conserved end residues are trimmed from each CDR3.

V gene,J gene,CDR3 protein
TRBV13,TRBJ1-6,ASSSRTGDNSPLH
TRBV18,TRBJ2-5,ASSLRRTGLETQY
TRBV4-2,TRBJ1-4,ASSRGTTNEKLF
TRBV5-1,TRBJ2-7,ASSLAGYYEQY
TRBV5-1,TRBJ2-5,ASSLDPGTGETQY
TRBV5-6,TRBJ2-5,ASSLYRDPQETQY
TRBV3-1/TRBV3-2,TRBJ1-4,ASSQRVGEKLF
TRBV27,TRBJ2-7,ASKDRGRGAKEQY
TRBV19,TRBJ1-1,ASSWGQGASEAF
TRBV19,TRBJ1-5,ASSIYRTSNQPQH
TRBV10-3,TRBJ1-6,AIRAGTNSPLH
TRBV2,TRBJ1-6,ASSPRPGSSSPLH
TRBV18,TRBJ1-6,ASSPDSESPLH
TRBV5-6,TRBJ1-1,ASSFEGGRTEAF
TRBV5-4,TRBJ2-3,ASSFRDSPDTQY
TRBV18,TRBJ1-5,ASSPPGQGFTSNQPQH
TRBV10-3,TRBJ2-1,ATAGTSGLGQF
TRBV7-9,TRBJ1-5,ASSRDRGDQPQH
TRBV5-6,TRBJ1-1,ASSPDRASEAF
TRBV27,TRBJ1-1,ASSLNGDTRLVAF
TRBV30,TRBJ1-1,AWSPQGAEAF
TRBV6-2/TRBV6-3,TRBJ1-5,ASSAQGLSNQPQH
TRBV9,TRBJ1-2,ASSVAQGNYGYT
TRBV28,TRBJ1-2,ASSLSNRPNYGYT
TRBV4-3,TRBJ1-3,ASSLDSSSGNTIY
TRBV3-1/TRBV3-2,TRBJ2-1,ASSQLVTNEQF
TRBV18,TRBJ1-6,ASSPRLARDNSPLH
TRBV10-3,TRBJ1-1,ATKTGTGNTEAF
TRBV20-1,TRBJ1-1,GTGQGLNAF
TRBV6-6,TRBJ2-7,ASIPWAGSYEQY
TRBV28,TRBJ2-1,ASSSLHNEQF
TRBV5-5,TRBJ1-1,ASSKHTELMNTEAF
TRBV28,TRBJ2-1,ASQSGRAPNEQF
TRBV24-1,TRBJ2-1,ATSDRVGTSGKEQF
TRBV5-6,TRBJ2-5,ASSRGQEETQY
TRBV2,TRBJ2-2,ASSYGTSGNTGELF
TRBV7-2,TRBJ1-1,ASSLGGTGNTEAF
TRBV5-4,TRBJ2-1,ASSSGGPSPTSSYNEQF
TRBV6-5,TRBJ1-1,ASSRPGGKNTEAF
TRBV6-6,TRBJ1-1,ASSFSGTGNEAF
TRBV5-1,TRBJ2-5,ASSRGQVEETQY
TRBV27,TRBJ2-7,ASSAPGQGAWEQY
TRBV6-5,TRBJ1-2,AVHRVGAVMDGYT
TRBV15,TRBJ2-7,ATSTGGRGSYEQY
TRBV7-2,TRBJ1-5,ASSSQGVSNQPQH
TRBV30,TRBJ2-1,AWSVLAPGEQF
TRBV21-1,TRBJ1-5,ASSKLATNPVGRGKHIASQPQH
TRBV25-1,TRBJ1-6,ASSKRDGRNSPLH
TRBV27,TRBJ1-1,ASSPRGWLNTEAF
TRBV30,TRBJ1-2,AWSVSQFGYT
TRBV20-1,TRBJ2-7,SASLAHEQY
TRBV5-5,TRBJ2-1,ASSLRTGVNEQF
TRBV7-2,TRBJ1-4,ASRRGGAGGEKLF
TRBV24-1,TRBJ2-1,ATGGSSYNEQF
TRBV5-1,TRBJ1-2,ASSTDGTGGYT
TRBV6-5,TRBJ2-6,ASSLTGAGANVLT
TRBV4-3,TRBJ1-2,ASSQDISANYGYT